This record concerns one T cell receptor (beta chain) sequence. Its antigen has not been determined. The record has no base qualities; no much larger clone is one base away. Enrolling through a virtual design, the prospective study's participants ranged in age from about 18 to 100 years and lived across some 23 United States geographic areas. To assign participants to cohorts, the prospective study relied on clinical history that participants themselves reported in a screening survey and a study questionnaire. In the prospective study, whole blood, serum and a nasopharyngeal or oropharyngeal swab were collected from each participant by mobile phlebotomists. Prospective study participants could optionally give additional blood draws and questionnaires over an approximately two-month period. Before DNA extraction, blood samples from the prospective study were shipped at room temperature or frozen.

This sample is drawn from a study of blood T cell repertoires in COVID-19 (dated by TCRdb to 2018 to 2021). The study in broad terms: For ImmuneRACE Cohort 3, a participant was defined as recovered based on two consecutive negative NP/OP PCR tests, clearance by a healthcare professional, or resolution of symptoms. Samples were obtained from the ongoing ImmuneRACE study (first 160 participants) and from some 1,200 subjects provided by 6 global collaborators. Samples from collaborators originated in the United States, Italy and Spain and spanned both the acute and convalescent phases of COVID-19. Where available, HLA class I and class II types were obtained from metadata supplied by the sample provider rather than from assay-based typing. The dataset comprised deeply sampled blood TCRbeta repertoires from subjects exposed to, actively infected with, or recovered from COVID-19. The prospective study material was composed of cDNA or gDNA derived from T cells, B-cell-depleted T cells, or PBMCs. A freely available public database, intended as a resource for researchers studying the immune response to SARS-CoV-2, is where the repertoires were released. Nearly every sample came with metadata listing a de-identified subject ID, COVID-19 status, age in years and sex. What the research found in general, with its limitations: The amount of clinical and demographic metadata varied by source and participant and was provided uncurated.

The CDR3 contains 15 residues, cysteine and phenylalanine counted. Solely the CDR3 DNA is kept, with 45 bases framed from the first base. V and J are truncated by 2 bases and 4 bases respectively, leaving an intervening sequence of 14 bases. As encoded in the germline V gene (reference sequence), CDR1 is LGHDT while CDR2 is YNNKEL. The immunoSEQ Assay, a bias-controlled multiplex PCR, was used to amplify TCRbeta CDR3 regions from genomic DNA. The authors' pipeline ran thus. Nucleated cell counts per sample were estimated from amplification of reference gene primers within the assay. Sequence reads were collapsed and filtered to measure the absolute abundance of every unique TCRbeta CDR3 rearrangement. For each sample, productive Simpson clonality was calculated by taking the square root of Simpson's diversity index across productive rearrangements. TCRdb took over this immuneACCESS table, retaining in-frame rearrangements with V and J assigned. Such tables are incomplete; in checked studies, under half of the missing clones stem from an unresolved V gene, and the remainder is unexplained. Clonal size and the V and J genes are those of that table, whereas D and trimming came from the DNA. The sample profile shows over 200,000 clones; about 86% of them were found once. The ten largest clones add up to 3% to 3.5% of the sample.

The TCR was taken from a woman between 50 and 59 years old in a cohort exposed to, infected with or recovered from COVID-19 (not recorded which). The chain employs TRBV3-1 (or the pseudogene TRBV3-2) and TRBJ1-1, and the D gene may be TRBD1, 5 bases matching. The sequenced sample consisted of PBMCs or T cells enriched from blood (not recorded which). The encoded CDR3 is CASSQRPGGGTEAFF. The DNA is TGTGCCAGCAGCCAACGCCCTGGGGGGGGCACTGAAGCTTTCTTT.